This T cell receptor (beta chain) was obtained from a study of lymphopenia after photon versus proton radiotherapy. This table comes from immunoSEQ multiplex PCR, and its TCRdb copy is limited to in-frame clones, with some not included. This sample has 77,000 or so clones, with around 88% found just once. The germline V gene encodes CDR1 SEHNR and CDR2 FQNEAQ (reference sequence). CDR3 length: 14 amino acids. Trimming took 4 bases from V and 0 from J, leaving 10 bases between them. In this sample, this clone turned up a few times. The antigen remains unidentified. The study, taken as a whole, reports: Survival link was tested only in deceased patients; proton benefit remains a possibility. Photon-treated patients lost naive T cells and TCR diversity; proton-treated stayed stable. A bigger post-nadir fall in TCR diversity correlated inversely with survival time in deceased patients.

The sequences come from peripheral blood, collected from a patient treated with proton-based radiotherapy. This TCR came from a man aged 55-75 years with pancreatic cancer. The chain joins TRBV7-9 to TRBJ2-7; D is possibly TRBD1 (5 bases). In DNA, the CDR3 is TGTGCCAGCAGCTATCCCAGGGTCTCCTACGAGCAGTACTTC. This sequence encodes CASSYPRVSYEQYF.